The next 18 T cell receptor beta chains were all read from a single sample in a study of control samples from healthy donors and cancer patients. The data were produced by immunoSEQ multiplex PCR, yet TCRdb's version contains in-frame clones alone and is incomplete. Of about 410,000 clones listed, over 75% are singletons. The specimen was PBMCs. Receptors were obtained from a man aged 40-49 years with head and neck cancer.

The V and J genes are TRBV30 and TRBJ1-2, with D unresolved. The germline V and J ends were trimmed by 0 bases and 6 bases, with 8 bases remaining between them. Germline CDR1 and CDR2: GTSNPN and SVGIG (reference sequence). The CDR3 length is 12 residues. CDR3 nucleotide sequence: TGTGCCTGGAGTGTATGGACCGATGGCTACACCTTC. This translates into CAWSVWTDGYTF. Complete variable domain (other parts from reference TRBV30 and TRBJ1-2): SQTIHQWPATLVQPVGSPLSLECTVEGTSNPNLYWYRQAAGRGLQLLFYSVGIGQISSEVPQNLSASRPQDRQFILSSKKLLLSDSGFYLCAWSVWTDGYTFGSGTRLTVV.

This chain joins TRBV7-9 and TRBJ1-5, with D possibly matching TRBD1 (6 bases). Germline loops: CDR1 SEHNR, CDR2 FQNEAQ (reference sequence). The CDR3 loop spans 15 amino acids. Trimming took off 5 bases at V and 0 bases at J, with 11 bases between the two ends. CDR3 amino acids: CASSPGGRSNQPQHF. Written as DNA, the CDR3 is TGTGCCAGCAGCCCTGGGGGGCGTAGCAATCAGCCCCAGCATTTT.

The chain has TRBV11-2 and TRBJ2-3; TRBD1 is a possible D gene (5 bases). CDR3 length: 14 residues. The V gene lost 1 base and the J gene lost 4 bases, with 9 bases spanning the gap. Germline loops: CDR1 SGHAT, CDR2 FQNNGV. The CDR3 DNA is TGTGCCAGCAGCTTAGGGGGCCCCCCAGATACGCAGTATTTT. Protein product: CASSLGGPPDTQYF.

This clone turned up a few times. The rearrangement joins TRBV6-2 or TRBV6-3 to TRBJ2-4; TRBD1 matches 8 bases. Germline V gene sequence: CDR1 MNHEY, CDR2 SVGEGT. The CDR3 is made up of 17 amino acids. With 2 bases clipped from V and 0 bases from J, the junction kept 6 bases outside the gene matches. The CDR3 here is CASSYKTGDLAKNIQYF. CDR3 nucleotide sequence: TGTGCCAGCAGTTACAAGACAGGGGACCTAGCCAAAAACATTCAGTACTTC.

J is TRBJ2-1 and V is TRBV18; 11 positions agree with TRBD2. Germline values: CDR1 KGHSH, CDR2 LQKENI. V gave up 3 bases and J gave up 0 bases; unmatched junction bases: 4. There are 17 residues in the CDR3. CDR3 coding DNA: TGTGCCAGCTCACCGTTCACTAGCGGGAGCTCCTACAATGAGCAGTTCTTC. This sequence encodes CASSPFTSGSSYNEQFF.

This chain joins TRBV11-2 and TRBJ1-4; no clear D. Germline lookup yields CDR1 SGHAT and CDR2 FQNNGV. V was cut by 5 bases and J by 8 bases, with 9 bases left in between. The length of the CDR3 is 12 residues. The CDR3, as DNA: TGTGCCAGCAGCCCGTTGGGGGAAAAACTGTTTTTT. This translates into CASSPLGEKLFF.

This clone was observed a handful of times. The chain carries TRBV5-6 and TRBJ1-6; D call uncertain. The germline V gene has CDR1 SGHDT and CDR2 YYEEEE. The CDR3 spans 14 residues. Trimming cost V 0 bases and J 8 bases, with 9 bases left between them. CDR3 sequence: CASSLGQVDSPLHF. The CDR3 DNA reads TGTGCCAGCAGCTTGGGGCAGGTAGATTCACCCCTCCACTTT.

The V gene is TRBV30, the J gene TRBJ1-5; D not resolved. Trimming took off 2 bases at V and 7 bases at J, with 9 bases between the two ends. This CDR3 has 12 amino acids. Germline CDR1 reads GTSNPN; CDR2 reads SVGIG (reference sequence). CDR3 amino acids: CAWSPGGQPQHF. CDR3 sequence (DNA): TGTGCCTGGAGTCCTGGAGGGCAGCCCCAGCATTTT.

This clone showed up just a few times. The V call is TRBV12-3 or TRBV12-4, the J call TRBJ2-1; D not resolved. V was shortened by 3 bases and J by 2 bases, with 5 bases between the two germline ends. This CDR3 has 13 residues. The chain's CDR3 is CASSLAAYNEQFF. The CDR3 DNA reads TGTGCCAGCAGTTTGGCGGCCTACAATGAGCAGTTCTTC.

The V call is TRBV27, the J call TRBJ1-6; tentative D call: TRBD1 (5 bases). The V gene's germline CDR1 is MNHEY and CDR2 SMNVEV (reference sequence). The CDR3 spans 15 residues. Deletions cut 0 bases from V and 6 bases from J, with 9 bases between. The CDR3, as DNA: TGTGCCAGCAGTTTATCTGGGCAGGGTAATTCACCCCTCCACTTT. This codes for CASSLSGQGNSPLHF.

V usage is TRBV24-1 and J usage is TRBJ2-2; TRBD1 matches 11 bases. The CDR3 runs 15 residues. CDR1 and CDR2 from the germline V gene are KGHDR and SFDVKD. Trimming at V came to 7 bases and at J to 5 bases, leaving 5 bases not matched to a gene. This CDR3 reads CATRSGTGGTGELFF. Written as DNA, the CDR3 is TGTGCCACCAGATCCGGGACAGGGGGAACCGGGGAGCTGTTTTTT.

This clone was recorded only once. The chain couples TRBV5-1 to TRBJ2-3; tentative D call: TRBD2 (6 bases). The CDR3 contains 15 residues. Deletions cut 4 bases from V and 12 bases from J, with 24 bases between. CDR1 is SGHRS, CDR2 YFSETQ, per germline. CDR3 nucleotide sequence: TGCGCCAGCAGCATGGTGGAGGGTTCTCGATCAGTTCAGTATTTT. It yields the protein CASSMVEGSRSVQYF.

CDR3: CASSPPQGVPGELFF. The CDR3 DNA reads TGTGCCAGCAGCCCGCCGCAGGGGGTCCCCGGGGAGCTGTTTTTT. The chain carries TRBV5-6 and TRBJ2-2, with TRBD1 matching 7 bases. The germline gives CDR1 SGHDT, CDR2 YYEEEE. V lost 4 bases to trimming and J lost 6 bases; unmatched junction nucleotides: 9. This CDR3 comprises 15 residues.

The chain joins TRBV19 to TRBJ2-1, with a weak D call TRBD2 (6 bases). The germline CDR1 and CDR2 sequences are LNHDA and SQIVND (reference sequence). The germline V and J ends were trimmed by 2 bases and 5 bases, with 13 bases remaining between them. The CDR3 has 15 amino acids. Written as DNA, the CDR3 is TGTGCCAGTAGTATACCCGGGGGTTTGCACAATGAGCAGTTCTTC. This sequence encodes CASSIPGGLHNEQFF.

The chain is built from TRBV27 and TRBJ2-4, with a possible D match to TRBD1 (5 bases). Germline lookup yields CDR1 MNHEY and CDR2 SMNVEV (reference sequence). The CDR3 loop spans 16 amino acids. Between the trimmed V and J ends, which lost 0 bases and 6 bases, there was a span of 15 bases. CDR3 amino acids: CASSLSSRVTGNIQYF. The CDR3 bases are TGTGCCAGCAGTTTATCTTCAAGGGTAACAGGAAACATTCAGTACTTC.

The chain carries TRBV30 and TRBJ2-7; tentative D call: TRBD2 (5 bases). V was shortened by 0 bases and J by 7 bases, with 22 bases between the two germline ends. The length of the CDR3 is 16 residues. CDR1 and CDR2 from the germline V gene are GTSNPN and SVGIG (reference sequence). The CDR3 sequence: CAWSVPLLRGLGEQYF. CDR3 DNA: TGTGCCTGGAGTGTACCCTTACTCAGAGGGTTGGGGGAGCAGTACTTC.

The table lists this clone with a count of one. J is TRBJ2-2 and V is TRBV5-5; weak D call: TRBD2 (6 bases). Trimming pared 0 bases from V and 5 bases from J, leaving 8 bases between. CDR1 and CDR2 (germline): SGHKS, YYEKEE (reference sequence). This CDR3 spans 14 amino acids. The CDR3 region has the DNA TGTGCCAGCAGCTTGGGGGACTTGACCGGGGAGCTGTTTTTT. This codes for CASSLGDLTGELFF.

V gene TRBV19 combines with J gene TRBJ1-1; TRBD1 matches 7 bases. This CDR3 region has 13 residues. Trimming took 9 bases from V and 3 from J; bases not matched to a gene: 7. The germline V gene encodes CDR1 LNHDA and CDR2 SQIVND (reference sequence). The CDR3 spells CASRGGIYTEAFF. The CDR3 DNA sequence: TGTGCCAGCAGGGGGGGGATTTACACTGAAGCTTTCTTT.